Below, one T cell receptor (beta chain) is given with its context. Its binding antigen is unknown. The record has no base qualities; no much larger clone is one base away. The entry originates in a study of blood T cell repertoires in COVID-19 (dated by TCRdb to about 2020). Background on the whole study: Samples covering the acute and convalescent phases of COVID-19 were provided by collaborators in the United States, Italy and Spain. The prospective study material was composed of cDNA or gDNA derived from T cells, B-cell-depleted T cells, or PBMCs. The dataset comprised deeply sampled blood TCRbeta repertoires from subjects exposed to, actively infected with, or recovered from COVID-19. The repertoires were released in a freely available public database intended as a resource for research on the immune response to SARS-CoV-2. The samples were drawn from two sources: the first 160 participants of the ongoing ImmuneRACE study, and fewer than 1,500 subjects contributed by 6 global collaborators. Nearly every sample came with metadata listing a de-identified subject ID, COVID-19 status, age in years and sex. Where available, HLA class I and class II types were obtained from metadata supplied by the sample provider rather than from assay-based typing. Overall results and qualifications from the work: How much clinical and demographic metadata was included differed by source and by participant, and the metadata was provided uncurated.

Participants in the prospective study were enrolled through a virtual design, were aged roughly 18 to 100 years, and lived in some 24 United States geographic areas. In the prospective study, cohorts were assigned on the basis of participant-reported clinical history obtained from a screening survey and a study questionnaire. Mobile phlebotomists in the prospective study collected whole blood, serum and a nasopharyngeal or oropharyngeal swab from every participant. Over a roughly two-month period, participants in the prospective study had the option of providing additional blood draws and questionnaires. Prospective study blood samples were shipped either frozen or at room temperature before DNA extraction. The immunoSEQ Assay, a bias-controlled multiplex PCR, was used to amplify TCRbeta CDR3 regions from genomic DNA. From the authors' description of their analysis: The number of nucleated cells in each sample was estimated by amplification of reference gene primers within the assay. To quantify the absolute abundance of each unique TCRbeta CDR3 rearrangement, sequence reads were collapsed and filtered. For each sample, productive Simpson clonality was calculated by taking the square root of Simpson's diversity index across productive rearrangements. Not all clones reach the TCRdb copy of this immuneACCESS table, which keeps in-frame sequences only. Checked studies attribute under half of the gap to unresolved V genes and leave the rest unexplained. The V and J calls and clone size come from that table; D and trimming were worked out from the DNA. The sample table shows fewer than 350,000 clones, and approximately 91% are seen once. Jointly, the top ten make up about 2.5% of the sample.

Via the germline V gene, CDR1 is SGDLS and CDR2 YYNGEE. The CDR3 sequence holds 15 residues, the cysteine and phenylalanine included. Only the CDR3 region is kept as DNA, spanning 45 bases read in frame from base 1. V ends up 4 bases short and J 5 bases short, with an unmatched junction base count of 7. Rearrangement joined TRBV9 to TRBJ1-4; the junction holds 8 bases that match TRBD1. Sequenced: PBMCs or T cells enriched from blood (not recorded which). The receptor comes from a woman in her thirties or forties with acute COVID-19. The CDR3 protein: CASSPGQDYNEKLFF. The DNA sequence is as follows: TGTGCCAGCAGCCCGGGACAGGACTACAATGAAAAACTGTTTTTT.